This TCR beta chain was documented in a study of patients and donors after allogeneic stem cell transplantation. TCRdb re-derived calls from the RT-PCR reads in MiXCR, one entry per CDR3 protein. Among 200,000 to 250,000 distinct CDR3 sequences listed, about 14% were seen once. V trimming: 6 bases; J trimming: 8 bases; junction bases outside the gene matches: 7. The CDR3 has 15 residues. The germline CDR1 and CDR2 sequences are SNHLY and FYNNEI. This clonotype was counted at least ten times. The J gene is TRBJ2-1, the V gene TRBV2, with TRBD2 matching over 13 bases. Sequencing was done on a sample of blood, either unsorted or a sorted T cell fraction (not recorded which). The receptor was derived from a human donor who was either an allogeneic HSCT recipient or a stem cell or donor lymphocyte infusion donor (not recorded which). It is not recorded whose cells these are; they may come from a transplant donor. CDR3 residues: CASRELAGGGDEQFF. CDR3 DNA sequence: TGTGCCAGCAGGGAACTAGCGGGGGGGGGTGATGAGCAGTTCTTC.